The rows below give T cell receptor beta chains drawn from one sample of a study of T cell responses to AZD1222 COVID-19 vaccine. Profiling relied on immunoSEQ multiplex PCR, and the TCRdb table lists in-frame clones only, not all of them. Of 140,000 to 150,000 clones listed, about 87% are singletons. The input for sequencing was peripheral blood, taken on day 0 of AZD1222 vaccination. The receptor source for this set is an adult in good health. Each CDR3 is given with its conserved first and last residue. The order of the fields is clone size, V gene, D gene, J gene, CDR3 DNA, CDR3 protein. D genes are given only for firm matches. A clone size is listed for some rows: how often the clone was seen (once, few, many), or a class if it is expanded.

clone_size: once; v_call: TRBV21-1; d_call: .; j_call: TRBJ1-6; cdr3_nt: TGTGCCAGCGACTCCCCGGCAGGGGCCAATTCACCCCTCCACTTT; cdr3_aa: CASDSPAGANSPLHF
clone_size: once; v_call: TRBV7-9; d_call: .; j_call: TRBJ1-1; cdr3_nt: TGTGCCAGCAGCTTCTCCGGGACGGTCATGAACACTGAAGCTTTCTTT; cdr3_aa: CASSFSGTVMNTEAFF
clone_size: .; v_call: TRBV7-2; d_call: .; j_call: TRBJ1-3; cdr3_nt: TGTGCCAGCAGCGTGGCCGGTGGAAACACCATATATTTT; cdr3_aa: CASSVAGGNTIYF
clone_size: .; v_call: TRBV11-2; d_call: .; j_call: TRBJ1-1; cdr3_nt: TGTGCCAGCAGCTTTCAGAACACTGAAGCTTTCTTT; cdr3_aa: CASSFQNTEAFF
clone_size: once; v_call: TRBV11-3; d_call: .; j_call: TRBJ1-1; cdr3_nt: TGTGCCAGCAGCTTAAGACCAGAGGGCACTGAAGCTTTCTTT; cdr3_aa: CASSLRPEGTEAFF
clone_size: .; v_call: TRBV15; d_call: .; j_call: TRBJ1-2; cdr3_nt: TGTGCCACCAGCAGAGATCTGGGTGCCAACTATGGCTACACCTTC; cdr3_aa: CATSRDLGANYGYTF
clone_size: .; v_call: TRBV11-1; d_call: .; j_call: TRBJ1-1; cdr3_nt: TGTGCCAGCAGCTTAGCGGGGATTAGGACTGAAGCTTTCTTT; cdr3_aa: CASSLAGIRTEAFF
clone_size: once; v_call: TRBV18; d_call: .; j_call: TRBJ1-2; cdr3_nt: TGTGCCAGCTCACCATCTACCGGGGGATACTATGGCTACACCTTC; cdr3_aa: CASSPSTGGYYGYTF
clone_size: .; v_call: TRBV24-1; d_call: .; j_call: TRBJ2-7; cdr3_nt: TGTGCCACCCGCGACGGGGGCGAGCAGTACTTC; cdr3_aa: CATRDGGEQYF
clone_size: .; v_call: TRBV5-4; d_call: TRBD1; j_call: TRBJ1-1; cdr3_nt: TGTGCCAGCAGCTTGTTAGGGGGCGCGGGGTCGAACACTGAAGCTTTCTTT; cdr3_aa: CASSLLGGAGSNTEAFF
clone_size: .; v_call: TRBV12-3/TRBV12-4; d_call: TRBD2; j_call: TRBJ2-1; cdr3_nt: TGTGCCAGCAGCCCTCTAGCGGGGGGGCCGTGGTTCTTC; cdr3_aa: CASSPLAGGPWFF
clone_size: .; v_call: TRBV28; d_call: TRBD1; j_call: TRBJ2-7; cdr3_nt: TGTGCCAGCAGTTCCGACGACAGGGGGCGCAGGTACGAGCAGTACTTC; cdr3_aa: CASSSDDRGRRYEQYF
clone_size: few; v_call: TRBV18; d_call: .; j_call: TRBJ1-2; cdr3_nt: TGTGCCAGCTCACCCCGGGAAGAGGGTGGCTACACCTTC; cdr3_aa: CASSPREEGGYTF
clone_size: .; v_call: TRBV5-1; d_call: TRBD1; j_call: TRBJ2-5; cdr3_nt: TGCGCCAGCAGCTTGGCCCCCGGGACAGAGCAAGAGACCCAGTACTTC; cdr3_aa: CASSLAPGTEQETQYF
clone_size: .; v_call: TRBV19; d_call: .; j_call: TRBJ1-4; cdr3_nt: TGTGCCAGTAGCTCAGCCGGGTTGGCTTTTAATGAAAAACTGTTTTTT; cdr3_aa: CASSSAGLAFNEKLFF
clone_size: .; v_call: TRBV6-5; d_call: TRBD2; j_call: TRBJ2-7; cdr3_nt: TGTGCCAGCAGTAATAGACTAGCGGGGGGGGAGCAGTACTTC; cdr3_aa: CASSNRLAGGEQYF
clone_size: .; v_call: TRBV4-3; d_call: TRBD2; j_call: TRBJ2-3; cdr3_nt: TGCGCCAGCAGCCGGACTAGCGGGGAGGTTAGCACAGATACGCAGTATTTT; cdr3_aa: CASSRTSGEVSTDTQYF
clone_size: .; v_call: TRBV6-5; d_call: .; j_call: TRBJ1-1; cdr3_nt: TGTGCCAGCAGTCCCCCGGGCTCTGAAGCTTTCTTT; cdr3_aa: CASSPPGSEAFF